This passage covers 20 T cell receptor beta chains from one sample sequenced in a study of T cells in Graves' hyperthyroidism and ophthalmopathy. TCR beta CDR3 sequences were amplified from RNA transcripts. The HTBI primer set was used in a first-round RT-PCR of the TCR CDR3. Each CDR3 protein is one row after TCRdb ran MiXCR on the multiplex PCR reads. The sample shows some 570,000 distinct CDR3 sequences, about 15% of them seen only once. The sequenced material came from blood. The receptors come from a woman between 18 and 30 years old with Graves' ophthalmopathy.

This clonotype was found many times. This chain joins TRBV10-3 and TRBJ1-1, with 9 bases matching TRBD1. The CDR3 spans 18 residues. J gave up 3 bases and V 0 bases, and 11 bases lay outside the gene matches. Germline lookup yields CDR1 ENHRY and CDR2 SYGVKD. This CDR3 reads CAISESRDRVDGDTEAFF. DNA of the CDR3: TGTGCCATCAGTGAGTCCCGGGACAGGGTGGATGGGGACACTGAAGCTTTCTTT.

This clonotype has at least ten counts. The rearrangement links TRBV6-1 to TRBJ2-1; TRBD2 might be the D (6 bases). The ends were cut back, 4 bases at V and 2 bases at J, with 9 bases in the middle. The CDR3 is made up of 14 amino acids. Per the germline V gene, CDR1 is MNHNS and CDR2 is SASEGT. CDR3 DNA: TGTGCCAGCAGTGCCGGGAGACCCTACAATGAGCAGTTCTTC. This sequence encodes CASSAGRPYNEQFF.

This chain links TRBV20-1 with TRBJ1-1; 7 bases map to TRBD1. CDR3 length: 12 residues. V shed 4 bases and J 4 bases; nucleotides not matched to a gene: 3. Per germline, CDR1 DFQATT and CDR2 SNEGSKA (reference sequence). CDR3 sequence: CSATGGFTEAFF. The CDR3 bases are TGCAGTGCTACAGGGGGATTCACTGAAGCTTTCTTT.

V and J are TRBV29-1 and TRBJ1-5; D is uncertain. The V end lost 8 bases, the J end lost 7 bases, and 12 bases lay between the germline ends. The CDR3 is made up of 11 amino acids. Per the germline V gene, CDR1 is SQVTM and CDR2 is ANQGSEA. CDR3 nucleotides: TGCAGCCCTGTCGATCGGCAGCCCCAGCATTTT. Translating it yields CSPVDRQPQHF. Using reference TRBV29-1 and TRBJ1-5 for the parts outside the CDR3, the full variable domain is SAVISQKPSRDICQRGTSLTIQCQVDSQVTMMFWYRQQPGQSLTLIATANQGSEATYESGFVIDKFPISRPNLTFSTLTVSNMSPEDSSIYLCSPVDRQPQHFGDGTRLSIL.

The rearrangement links TRBV3-1 to TRBJ2-7; possibly TRBD2 for D (5 bases). The germline V gene has CDR1 LGHDT and CDR2 YNNKEL (reference sequence). The V gene lost 4 bases and the J gene lost 3 bases, with 13 bases spanning the gap. The CDR3 runs 14 residues. The CDR3 loop reads CASSREGILYEQYF. DNA for the CDR3: TGTGCCAGCAGCCGAGAGGGTATCCTCTACGAGCAGTACTTC.

A remark on this clonotype: A much bigger clone sits one base away, suggesting this may be a read error. The rearrangement links TRBV28 to TRBJ2-3, with TRBD1 matching 7 bases. This CDR3 comprises 13 residues. V lost 7 bases and J lost 3; bases outside the gene matches: 4. Germline CDR1 is MDHEN and CDR2 is SYDVKM. The CDR3 loop is CASNDRATDTQYF. In nucleotides, the CDR3 is TGTGCCAGCAATGACAGGGCGACAGATACGCAGTATTTT. Drawing the rest from reference TRBV28 and TRBJ2-3, the complete variable domain is DVKVTQSSRYLVKRTGEKVFLECVQDMDHENMFWYRQDPGLGLRLIYFSYDVKMKEKGDIPEGYSVSREKKERFSLILESASTNQTSMYLCASNDRATDTQYFGPGTRLTVL.

Of note for this clonotype: This may stem from a read error, because a much larger clone lies one nucleotide away. The chain combines TRBV10-3 with TRBJ1-5, with 7 bases that match TRBD1. CDR1 and CDR2 from the germline V gene are ENHRY and SYGVKD. The CDR3 consists of 14 residues. The CDR3 sequence is CAIRESTGSQPQHF. The CDR3, as DNA: TGTGCCATCAGAGAGTCGACAGGGAGTCAGCCCCAGCATTTT.

This clonotype has at least ten counts. The chain joins TRBV2 to TRBJ2-4; 7 bases agree with TRBD1. V trimming: 4 bases; J trimming: 2 bases; junction bases outside the gene matches: 8. CDR3 size: 16 residues. Germline V lookup: CDR1 SNHLY, CDR2 FYNNEI. The CDR3 protein is CASSARLTGSKNIQYF. The CDR3 nucleotides are TGTGCCAGCAGTGCCCGATTGACAGGGTCCAAAAACATTCAGTACTTC.

The chain uses TRBV4-2 and TRBJ1-1, with a weak D call TRBD1 (5 bases). With 6 bases removed from V and 6 bases from J, the gap between germline ends came to 23 bases. CDR3 length: 16 residues. Germline V gene sequence: CDR1 LGHNA, CDR2 YNFKEQ. For the CDR3, the DNA is TGTGCCAGCAGTCGAGGGGCGGGGATTGACAATCCTGAAGCTTTCTTT. It specifies CASSRGAGIDNPEAFF.

The chain links TRBV7-2 to TRBJ2-7; D unresolved. The CDR3 contains 12 residues. Germline CDR1 SGHTA, CDR2 FQGNSA. Trimming removed 7 bases from V and 7 bases from J, with 14 bases in between. The CDR3 bases are TGTGCCAGCACTTACGGGCAACGGGAGCAGTACTTC. Residues: CASTYGQREQYF. Using reference TRBV7-2 and TRBJ2-7 for the parts outside the CDR3, the full variable domain is GAGVSQSPSNKVTEKGKDVELRCDPISGHTALYWYRQSLGQGLEFLIYFQGNSAPDKSGLPSDRFSAERTGGSVSTLTIQRTQQEDSAVYLCASTYGQREQYFGPGTRLTVT.

Ten or more counts support this clonotype. The chain has TRBV7-9 and TRBJ1-4; D gene ambiguous. This CDR3 is built from 16 residues. V shed 0 bases and J shed 2 bases, with 10 bases lying between them. Per germline, CDR1 SEHNR and CDR2 FQNEAQ (reference sequence). CDR3 protein: CASSLAPADTNEKLFF. The CDR3 bases are TGTGCCAGCAGCTTAGCACCGGCGGACACTAATGAAAAACTGTTTTTT.

The chain couples TRBV19 to TRBJ2-3; 7 positions agree with TRBD1. Germline trimming cut 5 bases from V and 2 bases from J; bases unmatched to any gene: 7. This CDR3 is 15 amino acids long. Germline V lookup: CDR1 LNHDA, CDR2 SQIVND (reference sequence). CDR3 coding DNA: TGTGCCAGTAGTCCGGGACAGCATTACACAGATACGCAGTATTTT. It translates to CASSPGQHYTDTQYF. Looking up the rest from reference TRBV19 and TRBJ2-3 gives the full variable domain: DGGITQSPKYLFRKEGQNVTLSCEQNLNHDAMYWYRQDPGQGLRLIYYSQIVNDFQKGDIAEGYSVSREKKESFPLTVTSAQKNPTAFYLCASSPGQHYTDTQYFGPGTRLTVL.

This clonotype occurred many times. The V call is TRBV18, the J call TRBJ2-7; 11 positions match TRBD2. Germline trimming cut 2 bases from V and 3 bases from J; bases unmatched to any gene: 3. The CDR3 is 15 amino acids. From germline, CDR1 is KGHSH and CDR2 LQKENI. The CDR3: CASSPGTSGLYEQYF. The CDR3 bases are TGTGCCAGCTCACCAGGGACTAGCGGTCTCTACGAGCAGTACTTC.

The sample holds many counts of this clonotype. V gene TRBV2 combines with J gene TRBJ2-7; 8 bases fit TRBD2. CDR3 length: 15 residues. Germline CDR1 SNHLY, CDR2 FYNNEI. With V trimmed by 7 bases and J by 2 bases, 10 bases remained unmatched. In DNA, the CDR3 is TGTGCCAGCACGGGGCGGATTAGCGGGACCTACGAGCAGTACTTC. Protein product: CASTGRISGTYEQYF.

This clonotype appeared a few times. The rearrangement links TRBV28 to TRBJ1-3; perhaps TRBD1 as D (5 bases). V lost 6 bases to trimming and J lost 0 bases, with 12 bases between them. Per the germline V gene, CDR1 is MDHEN and CDR2 is SYDVKM. CDR3 length: 15 residues. DNA for the CDR3: TGTGCCAGCAGCCGACAGCCGCGCTCTGGAAACACCATATATTTT. As protein: CASSRQPRSGNTIYF.

The chain uses TRBV2 and TRBJ1-1, with 7 bases that match TRBD1. CDR3 size: 15 residues. Germline V CDR1 and CDR2: SNHLY, FYNNEI. The trim removed 3 bases at V and 4 bases at J, leaving 8 bases unmatched. CDR3 amino acids: CASSDLQGIGTEAFF. The CDR3 nucleotides read TGTGCCAGCAGTGACTTACAGGGGATAGGCACTGAAGCTTTCTTT.

This clonotype was seen many times. The rearrangement links TRBV30 to TRBJ1-4; D gene uncertain. The length of the CDR3 is 13 residues. V was pared by 7 bases and J by 3 bases, with 12 bases between. Germline loops: CDR1 GTSNPN, CDR2 SVGIG (reference sequence). CDR3 region: CASAKRANEKLFF. The CDR3 bases are TGTGCCTCGGCAAAGAGGGCTAATGAAAAACTGTTTTTT.

This clonotype was recorded many times. The chain joins TRBV27 to TRBJ2-7; TRBD2 aligns across 14 bases. The V segment lost 5 bases and the J segment 4 bases; nucleotides outside the gene matches: 10. The germline V gene encodes CDR1 MNHEY and CDR2 SMNVEV (reference sequence). The CDR3 loop spans 17 amino acids. The CDR3 sequence is CASSPRRLAGGMYEQYF. CDR3 nucleotide sequence: TGTGCCAGCAGTCCCCGGCGACTAGCGGGAGGGATGTACGAGCAGTACTTC.

This clonotype was observed at least ten times. This rearrangement joins TRBV10-3 to TRBJ2-3, with TRBD2 matching over 8 bases. Germline CDR1 reads ENHRY; CDR2 reads SYGVKD. CDR3 length: 15 residues. The ends lost 6 bases at V and 2 bases at J; junction bases unmatched: 7. The CDR3 is CAIRAREGPTDTQYF. DNA of the CDR3: TGTGCCATCAGAGCACGGGAGGGCCCCACAGATACGCAGTATTTT.

This chain connects TRBV24-1 to TRBJ2-7; the match to TRBD2 covers 8 bases. V lost 4 bases to trimming and J lost 2 bases; unmatched junction nucleotides: 6. The CDR3 is made up of 15 amino acids. CDR1 is KGHDR and CDR2 is SFDVKD in the germline V gene. The DNA of the CDR3 is TGTGCCACCAGTGAAGACGCGGGGGGAGCCTACGAGCAGTACTTC. Translated: CATSEDAGGAYEQYF.